A selection of T cell receptor beta chains follows, all from one sample in a study of identical twins. TCRdb called the 5' RACE reads again in MiXCR, with one record for every CDR3 protein. The sample has about 810,000 distinct CDR3 sequences; over 9% are singletons. The same specimen was also included in a second study, on yellow fever vaccine responses in identical twins.

The sequencing sample was made of PBMCs. The receptors were sampled from a woman aged 18-29 years in good health. The CDR3 runs from the conserved cysteine through the conserved F or W. Each record gives: V gene, D gene, J gene, clone size, CDR3 DNA, CDR3 protein. A D gene is named only where the DNA matches it firmly. Clone size is given for some rows only: seen once, a few or many times, or a class if the clone is expanded.

v_gene: TRBV7-6; d_gene: TRBD2; j_gene: TRBJ2-1; abundance: -; CDR3nt: TGTGCCAGCAAGAGGAGCGGGGGTCTATCCAATGAGCAGTTCTTC; CDR3aa: CASKRSGGLSNEQFF
v_gene: TRBV20-1; d_gene: -; j_gene: TRBJ2-1; abundance: -; CDR3nt: TGCAGTGCTAGAGGCACTTCTACCGGGGGGCAGTTCTTC; CDR3aa: CSARGTSTGGQFF
v_gene: TRBV20-1; d_gene: -; j_gene: TRBJ2-1; abundance: few; CDR3nt: TGCAGTGCTATTTCTCTGGGGCTTGGCTCCTACAATGAGCAGTTCTTC; CDR3aa: CSAISLGLGSYNEQFF
v_gene: TRBV15; d_gene: TRBD1; j_gene: TRBJ1-1; abundance: few; CDR3nt: TGTGCCACCAGCAGAGATCTGGACAGGCTTATTCTGAACACTGAAGCTTTCTTT; CDR3aa: CATSRDLDRLILNTEAFF
v_gene: TRBV4-1; d_gene: TRBD2; j_gene: TRBJ2-5; abundance: few; CDR3nt: TGCGCCAGCAGCCAAGAAAAGCTAGCGGGGTTCTCTGGGGCCCAGTACTTC; CDR3aa: CASSQEKLAGFSGAQYF
v_gene: TRBV4-1; d_gene: TRBD2; j_gene: TRBJ2-1; abundance: -; CDR3nt: TGCGCCAGCAGCCAAATCCGTGGCGGGGGGTACAATGAGCAGTTCTTC; CDR3aa: CASSQIRGGGYNEQFF
v_gene: TRBV7-6; d_gene: TRBD1; j_gene: TRBJ2-7; abundance: many; CDR3nt: TGTGCCAGCAGCTTGGGGGCAGGGGGCTTCTACGAGCAGTACTTC; CDR3aa: CASSLGAGGFYEQYF
v_gene: TRBV12-3/TRBV12-4; d_gene: TRBD1; j_gene: TRBJ2-2; abundance: -; CDR3nt: TGTGCCAGCAGCTGGGACAGGGGTCTTTTCACCGGGGAGCTGTTTTTT; CDR3aa: CASSWDRGLFTGELFF
v_gene: TRBV4-1; d_gene: TRBD1; j_gene: TRBJ1-4; abundance: many; CDR3nt: TGCGCCAGCAGCCACGAACAGGGGCCAGTTCCCGAACAACTGTTTTTT; CDR3aa: CASSHEQGPVPEQLFF
v_gene: TRBV15; d_gene: -; j_gene: TRBJ1-2; abundance: -; CDR3nt: TGTGCCACCAGCAGAGATCGGGGGATGCGCTATGGCTACACCTTC; CDR3aa: CATSRDRGMRYGYTF
v_gene: TRBV20-1; d_gene: -; j_gene: TRBJ2-3; abundance: many; CDR3nt: TGCAGTACGTCAGGGGTTCTCGGGAGTAGAAACACAGATACGCAGTATTTT; CDR3aa: CSTSGVLGSRNTDTQYF
v_gene: TRBV29-1; d_gene: -; j_gene: TRBJ2-3; abundance: few; CDR3nt: TGCAGCGTTGAGACCGTACTAGGGACAGATACGCAGTATTTT; CDR3aa: CSVETVLGTDTQYF
v_gene: TRBV12-3/TRBV12-4; d_gene: -; j_gene: TRBJ1-1; abundance: many; CDR3nt: TGTGCCAGCAGTCCGACACAGGGCTGGAACACTGAAGCTTTCTTT; CDR3aa: CASSPTQGWNTEAFF
v_gene: TRBV20-1; d_gene: TRBD2; j_gene: TRBJ2-1; abundance: -; CDR3nt: TGCAGTGCTAGGGCTAGCGGGCCTTACAATGAGCAGTTCTTC; CDR3aa: CSARASGPYNEQFF
v_gene: TRBV6-5; d_gene: -; j_gene: TRBJ2-1; abundance: few; CDR3nt: TGTGCCAGCAGTTACGACTATACTCACAATGAGCAGTTCTTC; CDR3aa: CASSYDYTHNEQFF
v_gene: TRBV7-6; d_gene: -; j_gene: TRBJ1-6; abundance: -; CDR3nt: TGTGCCAGCAGCCCCTCCTCGGGGGGGTTACGGGACTATAATTCACCCCTCCACTTT; CDR3aa: CASSPSSGGLRDYNSPLHF
v_gene: TRBV28; d_gene: TRBD2; j_gene: TRBJ2-2; abundance: once; CDR3nt: TGTGCCAGCAGGCCTAGCGGGGGGGCCTCCCCACAAACGAACACCGGGGAGCTGTTTTTT; CDR3aa: CASRPSGGASPQTNTGELFF
v_gene: TRBV15; d_gene: -; j_gene: TRBJ2-5; abundance: few; CDR3nt: TGTGCCACCAGCGCCCAGGGGCTGGAGACCCAGTACTTC; CDR3aa: CATSAQGLETQYF
v_gene: TRBV7-9; d_gene: TRBD1; j_gene: TRBJ2-3; abundance: -; CDR3nt: TGTGCCAGCAGCTCGGACAGGGCGGTCACAGATACGCAGTATTTT; CDR3aa: CASSSDRAVTDTQYF
v_gene: TRBV3-1; d_gene: TRBD2; j_gene: TRBJ2-2; abundance: few; CDR3nt: TGTGCCAGCAGCAGGAGCGGGAGCCCGGACGGGGAGCTGTTTTTT; CDR3aa: CASSRSGSPDGELFF
v_gene: TRBV12-3/TRBV12-4; d_gene: TRBD2; j_gene: TRBJ2-6; abundance: few; CDR3nt: TGTGCCAGCAGGACTAGCGGGAGGGCCCCTGGGGCCAACGTCCTGACTTTC; CDR3aa: CASRTSGRAPGANVLTF
v_gene: TRBV10-1; d_gene: TRBD1; j_gene: TRBJ2-1; abundance: few; CDR3nt: TGCGCCAGCAGTGGACAGGGGGCAGGGGATGAGCAGTTCTTC; CDR3aa: CASSGQGAGDEQFF
v_gene: TRBV7-6; d_gene: -; j_gene: TRBJ1-2; abundance: many; CDR3nt: TGTGCCAGCAGCTCCCAAAATTCCGGGACGAGGATATACACCTTC; CDR3aa: CASSSQNSGTRIYTF
v_gene: TRBV20-1; d_gene: TRBD2; j_gene: TRBJ2-7; abundance: -; CDR3nt: TGCTGTGCTAGAGATATTACCCGGGAGGGCCTTTACGAGCAGTACTTC; CDR3aa: CCARDITREGLYEQYF
v_gene: TRBV12-3/TRBV12-4; d_gene: -; j_gene: TRBJ1-1; abundance: many; CDR3nt: TGTGCCAGCAGTTTACGGAGTGGGAACACTGAAGCTTTCTTT; CDR3aa: CASSLRSGNTEAFF
v_gene: TRBV12-3/TRBV12-4; d_gene: TRBD2; j_gene: TRBJ2-3; abundance: -; CDR3nt: TGTGCCAGCGGGACTAGCGGGATCACAGATACGCAGTATTTT; CDR3aa: CASGTSGITDTQYF
v_gene: TRBV28; d_gene: TRBD2; j_gene: TRBJ2-3; abundance: few; CDR3nt: TGTGCCAGCAGTCCCCTGGGACTAGCGGGGCCTTCTAGCACAGATACGCAGTATTTT; CDR3aa: CASSPLGLAGPSSTDTQYF
v_gene: TRBV18; d_gene: -; j_gene: TRBJ2-2; abundance: -; CDR3nt: TGTGCCAGCTCACCTGTCCGGGACGGATCCGCGAACACCGGGGAGCTGTTTTTT; CDR3aa: CASSPVRDGSANTGELFF
v_gene: TRBV4-1; d_gene: -; j_gene: TRBJ2-5; abundance: -; CDR3nt: TGCGCCAGCAGCCAAGGGTGGGACGCCCAAGAGACCCAGTACTTC; CDR3aa: CASSQGWDAQETQYF
v_gene: TRBV25-1; d_gene: -; j_gene: TRBJ2-3; abundance: few; CDR3nt: TGTGCCAGCAGTGAATCTGGCGGTGGAACAGATACGCAGTATTTT; CDR3aa: CASSESGGGTDTQYF
v_gene: TRBV20-1; d_gene: TRBD2; j_gene: TRBJ2-1; abundance: -; CDR3nt: TGCAGTGCTAGAGGCCCTAGCGGTGGGAATGAGCAGTTCTTC; CDR3aa: CSARGPSGGNEQFF
v_gene: TRBV5-5; d_gene: -; j_gene: TRBJ2-2; abundance: -; CDR3nt: TGTGCCAGCAGCTTGGCCGGAGGGGAGTGGGGCGGGGAGCTGTTTTTT; CDR3aa: CASSLAGGEWGGELFF
v_gene: TRBV6-1; d_gene: -; j_gene: TRBJ1-1; abundance: many; CDR3nt: TGTGCCAGCGGTAGGACAGACCCCATGAACACTGAAGCTTTCTTT; CDR3aa: CASGRTDPMNTEAFF
v_gene: TRBV5-5; d_gene: -; j_gene: TRBJ2-1; abundance: few; CDR3nt: TGTGCCAGCAGTGATTGGGAGAGCTGGTCCTACAATGAGCAGTTCTTC; CDR3aa: CASSDWESWSYNEQFF
v_gene: TRBV5-1; d_gene: -; j_gene: TRBJ1-5; abundance: many; CDR3nt: TGCGCCAGCAGCTTGGGTGGGCGCGGAAGCAATCAGCCCCAGCATTTT; CDR3aa: CASSLGGRGSNQPQHF
v_gene: TRBV27; d_gene: TRBD2; j_gene: TRBJ2-3; abundance: -; CDR3nt: TGTGCCAGCAGTTCCGGGACTAGCGGGGGCCCAGATACGCAGTATTTT; CDR3aa: CASSSGTSGGPDTQYF
v_gene: TRBV20-1; d_gene: TRBD1; j_gene: TRBJ1-2; abundance: -; CDR3nt: TGCAGTGCGATCGACGGACAGGGGTTTGGCTACACCTTC; CDR3aa: CSAIDGQGFGYTF
v_gene: TRBV28; d_gene: -; j_gene: TRBJ2-1; abundance: -; CDR3nt: TGTGCCAGCAGTTTATGGGAGGAAGAGCAGTTCTTC; CDR3aa: CASSLWEEEQFF
v_gene: TRBV18; d_gene: TRBD1; j_gene: TRBJ1-1; abundance: few; CDR3nt: TGTGCCAGCTCACCCGATACAGGGGCTCATTCCCTAATGGTTAAAAACACTGAAGCTTTCTTT; CDR3aa: CASSPDTGAHSLMVKNTEAFF
v_gene: TRBV12-3/TRBV12-4; d_gene: -; j_gene: TRBJ1-6; abundance: few; CDR3nt: TGTGCCAGCAGCCGAGAGCCAAAAGGGAGGTCACCCCTCCACTTT; CDR3aa: CASSREPKGRSPLHF
v_gene: TRBV28; d_gene: -; j_gene: TRBJ1-5; abundance: -; CDR3nt: TGTGCCAGCAGTTTTATGAGGCAAGGTAGCAATCAGCCCCAGCATTTT; CDR3aa: CASSFMRQGSNQPQHF
v_gene: TRBV10-3; d_gene: -; j_gene: TRBJ2-7; abundance: few; CDR3nt: TGTGCCATCAGTGAGTCGACGGCAACCTACGAGCAGTACTTC; CDR3aa: CAISESTATYEQYF
v_gene: TRBV10-3; d_gene: -; j_gene: TRBJ1-2; abundance: many; CDR3nt: TGTGCCATCAACAGGGCAGCCATAGGGGATGGCTACACCTTC; CDR3aa: CAINRAAIGDGYTF
v_gene: TRBV7-9; d_gene: -; j_gene: TRBJ2-7; abundance: few; CDR3nt: TGTGCCAGCAGCTTAGCGAGCGACAGTTTCCACGAGCAGTACTTC; CDR3aa: CASSLASDSFHEQYF
v_gene: TRBV12-3/TRBV12-4; d_gene: -; j_gene: TRBJ1-6; abundance: -; CDR3nt: TGTGCCAGCAGCCAGGGGATAGGGAATTCACCCCTCCACTTT; CDR3aa: CASSQGIGNSPLHF
v_gene: TRBV7-9; d_gene: -; j_gene: TRBJ2-3; abundance: many; CDR3nt: TGTGCCAGCAGCTTAGCGGGACTCAGCACAGATACGCAGTATTTT; CDR3aa: CASSLAGLSTDTQYF
v_gene: TRBV29-1; d_gene: -; j_gene: TRBJ1-3; abundance: -; CDR3nt: TGCAGCGTTGAAGGCAGGGGAAACACCATATATTTT; CDR3aa: CSVEGRGNTIYF
v_gene: TRBV28; d_gene: -; j_gene: TRBJ1-6; abundance: -; CDR3nt: TGTGCCAGCAGTCCTAGGACCTTCCCCGGTTCACCCCTCCACTTT; CDR3aa: CASSPRTFPGSPLHF
v_gene: TRBV9; d_gene: -; j_gene: TRBJ1-2; abundance: -; CDR3nt: TGTGCCAGCAGCCCACGTCTCGGGGGGCACCTCTATGGCTACACCTTC; CDR3aa: CASSPRLGGHLYGYTF
v_gene: TRBV7-7; d_gene: -; j_gene: TRBJ2-7; abundance: few; CDR3nt: TGTGCCAGCAGCTTTTATGGGGCCGACGAGCAGTACTTC; CDR3aa: CASSFYGADEQYF
v_gene: TRBV6-1; d_gene: -; j_gene: TRBJ2-5; abundance: few; CDR3nt: TGTGCCAGCAGCCGAAGACAGGAGAGAAGAAAGACCCAGTACTTC; CDR3aa: CASSRRQERRKTQYF
v_gene: TRBV20-1; d_gene: TRBD2; j_gene: TRBJ2-7; abundance: -; CDR3nt: TGCAGTGCTGCCCTACTAGCGGGGGAGTGGTCTGTCAAGCAGTACTTC; CDR3aa: CSAALLAGEWSVKQYF
v_gene: TRBV27; d_gene: -; j_gene: TRBJ2-4; abundance: -; CDR3nt: TGTGCCAGCAGCCAGTGGGGGGGCGAAAACATTCAGTACTTC; CDR3aa: CASSQWGGENIQYF
v_gene: TRBV2; d_gene: TRBD2; j_gene: TRBJ2-7; abundance: -; CDR3nt: TGTGCCAGCAGTGGAACCCTGACTAGCGGGATCTACGAGCAGTACTTC; CDR3aa: CASSGTLTSGIYEQYF
v_gene: TRBV5-5; d_gene: TRBD2; j_gene: TRBJ2-5; abundance: few; CDR3nt: TGTGCCAGCAGCCTAGGACTAGGGCGGACAGAGACCCAGTACTTC; CDR3aa: CASSLGLGRTETQYF
v_gene: TRBV20-1; d_gene: TRBD2; j_gene: TRBJ2-3; abundance: few; CDR3nt: TGCACCCTAGCGGGGGTAGTATCAGATACGCAGTATTTT; CDR3aa: CTLAGVVSDTQYF
v_gene: TRBV14; d_gene: -; j_gene: TRBJ2-1; abundance: -; CDR3nt: TGTGCCAGCAGCCAAGGGAGTGTCGGATGGAGCTCCTACAATGAGCAGTTCTTC; CDR3aa: CASSQGSVGWSSYNEQFF
v_gene: TRBV20-1; d_gene: -; j_gene: TRBJ2-5; abundance: -; CDR3nt: TGCAGTGCTAGAGTTTCTGGGTGGGAGACCCAGTACTTC; CDR3aa: CSARVSGWETQYF
v_gene: TRBV7-9; d_gene: TRBD1; j_gene: TRBJ1-1; abundance: -; CDR3nt: TGTGCCAGCACCCGCGGGACAGGGGAATTAGGCACTGAAGCTTTCTTT; CDR3aa: CASTRGTGELGTEAFF
v_gene: TRBV6-5; d_gene: -; j_gene: TRBJ2-1; abundance: many; CDR3nt: TGTGCCAGCAGTTACGGCGGAAATGAGCAGTTCTTC; CDR3aa: CASSYGGNEQFF